This is a list of T cell receptor beta chains from one sample in a study of CXCR3-negative and CXCR3-positive naive CD8 T cells. TCRdb reanalyzed the 5' RACE reads, giving one entry per CDR3 protein sequence and no DNA. This sample's table has around 88,000 distinct CDR3 sequences. The material sequenced was naive CXCR3+ CD8+ T cells from blood. The receptor set was obtained from a human donor in good health. Some clones in this sample may be carry-over from other donors' samples. CDR3s include the opening cysteine and the closing phenylalanine or tryptophan. Each record gives: J gene, V gene, CDR3 protein.

TRBJ2-5	TRBV14	CASSQDIPTSGDYQETQYF
TRBJ2-7	TRBV29-1	CSLRGASLGYEQYF
TRBJ2-1	TRBV7-3	CASSLDGYSNEQFF
TRBJ2-3	TRBV7-3	CASSSNQQDTQYF
TRBJ2-1	TRBV20-1	CSARVPAEYNEQFF
TRBJ1-2	TRBV29-1	CSVEVDRGYGYTF
TRBJ2-1	TRBV6-1	CASSEGGGGPHEQFF
TRBJ2-2	TRBV7-9	CASSPAWAGGTTGELFF
TRBJ2-2	TRBV29-1	CSVRTLLGSPDTGELFF
TRBJ2-7	TRBV7-9	CASSSNGLFWEQYF
TRBJ1-2	TRBV6-5	CASSYSSLGTGEFYGYTF
TRBJ2-7	TRBV12-3/TRBV12-4	CASSLASHGQYF
TRBJ2-3	TRBV6-1	CASSPSGGEPDTQYF
TRBJ2-4	TRBV7-6	CASSPLGGNQYF
TRBJ2-1	TRBV4-3	CASSPQRRGYYNEQFF